This note documents a single T cell receptor beta chain sequence. TCRdb re-called the 5' RACE reads through MiXCR, storing one row per CDR3 protein. This table has nearly 900,000 distinct CDR3 sequences, over 9% appearing once. Germline lookup yields CDR1 SGHVS and CDR2 FNYEAQ. Deletions cut 5 bases from V and 0 bases from J, with 12 bases between. The CDR3 sequence is 15 residues long. This entry comes from a study of identical twins. These same records also appear under a second study, on yellow fever vaccine responses in identical twins.

What was sequenced was PBMCs. V and J are TRBV7-6 and TRBJ2-3; no reliable D call. The receptor's source is a woman under 30 in good health. The CDR3 reads CASSHPTTSTDTQYF. CDR3 coding DNA: TGTGCCAGCAGCCACCCGACAACAAGCACAGATACGCAGTATTTT.